Following are 17 T cell receptor beta chains from one sample sequenced in a study of cytomegalovirus exposure and HLA in healthy donors (dated by TCRdb to the late 2010s). The library relied on the immunoSEQ multiplex PCR assay. The multiplex PCR relied on a mix of 60 forward primers for TCR Vbeta segments and 13 reverse primers for TCR Jbeta segments. TCRdb re-hosts the immuneACCESS table, in-frame sequences only. Its copies lack some clones; in the studies checked, an unresolved V gene accounts for under half of them, and the cause for the rest is not known. This sample holds roughly 84,000 clones; more than 50% were observed only once. Jointly, the top ten make up about 15% of the sample. The sequenced material came from PBMCs. The source of these receptors is a woman between 40 and 50 years old in good health and CMV-seropositive.

The chain carries TRBV27 and TRBJ2-7, with D possibly TRBD2 on 6 matching bases. The CDR3 consists of 14 residues. V was pared by 2 bases and J by 3 bases, with 11 bases between. CDR1 is MNHEY, CDR2 SMNVEV, per germline (reference sequence). Here the CDR3 DNA reads TGTGCCAGCAGTTTAAAGGACGGGAGCTACGAGCAGTACTTC. It specifies CASSLKDGSYEQYF.

A few counts support this clone. The CDR3 reads CASSTTGVFEKLFF. The CDR3 coding sequence is TGTGCCAGCTCCACCACGGGAGTTTTTGAAAAACTGTTTTTT. The chain joins TRBV18 to TRBJ1-4; D is undetermined. This CDR3 is 14 amino acids long. V was shortened by 6 bases and J by 7 bases, with 15 bases between the two germline ends. Germline assignment: CDR1 KGHSH and CDR2 LQKENI.

The gene calls are TRBV28 and TRBJ2-7; 7 bases are a match to TRBD1. Per germline, CDR1 MDHEN and CDR2 SYDVKM. The CDR3 is 12 residues long. With 10 bases clipped from V and 0 bases from J, the junction kept 3 bases outside the gene matches. The CDR3 region has the DNA TGTGCCACCGACAGGGACTCCTACGAGCAGTACTTC. Residues: CATDRDSYEQYF.

A remark on this clone: The germline gene is not matched at one end of the junction; a read error may be the cause. The rearrangement joins TRBV28 to TRBJ1-2, with 10 bases identical to TRBD1. Per the germline V gene, CDR1 is MDHEN and CDR2 is SYDVKM. This CDR3 region has 18 residues. The CDR3 coding sequence is TGCGCCAGCAGTTCTTCCGGGACAGGGGAGGCGGCTAACTATGGCTACACCTTC. It translates to CASSSSGTGEAANYGYTF.

The V and J genes are TRBV29-1 and TRBJ1-1, with a weak D call TRBD1 (5 bases). Germline V gene data show CDR1 as SQVTM and CDR2 as ANQGSEA. The CDR3 is 13 residues long. The germline V and J ends were trimmed by 5 bases and 4 bases, with 14 bases remaining between them. The CDR3: CSVKPREGTEAFF. Written as DNA, the CDR3 is TGCAGCGTTAAACCCAGGGAGGGCACTGAAGCTTTCTTT.

This clone was seen only a few times. The CDR3 region is CASSVQDSYEQYF. The CDR3 bases are TGTGCCAGTAGTGTCCAGGACTCCTACGAGCAGTACTTC. V gene TRBV19 combines with J gene TRBJ2-7; D not certain. The CDR3 is 13 amino acids. Germline loops: CDR1 LNHDA, CDR2 SQIVND (reference sequence). V was trimmed by 5 bases and J by 0 bases, leaving 8 bases between them.

The chain employs TRBV28 and TRBJ1-1; D unclear. From germline, CDR1 is MDHEN and CDR2 SYDVKM. CDR3 size: 16 residues. The V end lost 5 bases, the J end lost 0 bases, and 16 bases lay between the germline ends. CDR3: CASSPSSGKMNTEAFF. CDR3 DNA sequence: TGTGCCAGCAGTCCCTCCTCGGGGAAGATGAACACTGAAGCTTTCTTT.

A few counts support this clone. The CDR3 here is CASSPKIRGDGYTF. Here the CDR3 DNA reads TGTGCCAGCTCACCCAAGATCAGGGGAGATGGCTACACCTTC. The V call is TRBV18, the J call TRBJ1-2; D is perhaps TRBD1 (6 bases). Germline assignment: CDR1 KGHSH and CDR2 LQKENI. The V and J ends lost 3 bases and 6 bases respectively, with 14 bases between them. The length of the CDR3 is 14 residues.

The rearrangement joins TRBV27 to TRBJ1-6; 7 bases map to TRBD1. The germline gives CDR1 MNHEY, CDR2 SMNVEV (reference sequence). V lost 7 bases and J lost 6; bases outside the gene matches: 9. The CDR3 runs 15 residues. The CDR3 bases are TGTGCCAGCAATAGTGGGCAGGGGGTTAATTCACCCCTCCACTTT. Translation gives CASNSGQGVNSPLHF.

The chain carries TRBV28 and TRBJ1-5; D not certain. V dropped 6 bases and J dropped 0 bases, with 12 bases sitting between them. Germline V gene data show CDR1 as MDHEN and CDR2 as SYDVKM. CDR3 size: 15 residues. The CDR3 bases are TGTGCCAGCAGGGGCCACCTTTATAGCAATCAGCCCCAGCATTTT. This sequence encodes CASRGHLYSNQPQHF. Based on the CDR3 plus reference TRBV28 and TRBJ1-5, the full variable domain is DVKVTQSSRYLVKRTGEKVFLECVQDMDHENMFWYRQDPGLGLRLIYFSYDVKMKEKGDIPEGYSVSREKKERFSLILESASTNQTSMYLCASRGHLYSNQPQHFGDGTRLSIL.

CDR3 nucleotide sequence: TGTGCCACCAGCATAATAGACACCGGGGAGCTGTTTTTT. Translating gives CATSIIDTGELFF. This chain uses TRBV15 with TRBJ2-2; D is unclear. Germline V lookup: CDR1 LNHNV, CDR2 YYDKDF (reference sequence). Trimming took 4 bases from V and 3 from J, leaving 6 bases between them. CDR3 size: 13 residues. Looking up the rest from reference TRBV15 and TRBJ2-2 gives the full variable domain: DAMVIQNPRYQVTQFGKPVTLSCSQTLNHNVMYWYQQKSSQAPKLLFHYYDKDFNNEADTPDNFQSRRPNTSFCFLDIRSPGLGDTAMYLCATSIIDTGELFFGEGSRLTVL.

Only a few counts were recorded for this clone. CDR3 nucleotide sequence: TGCGCCAGCAGCCAAGATCTGGCGGATTCCTACGAGCAGTACTTC. Translating it yields CASSQDLADSYEQYF. The chain has TRBV4-1 and TRBJ2-7, with no clear D. The CDR3 spans 15 residues. The V end lost 0 bases, the J end lost 1 base, and 10 bases lay between the germline ends. Germline-derived CDR1 and CDR2 are MGHRA and YSYEKL.

The chain uses TRBV15 and TRBJ2-2, with a weak D call TRBD2 (5 bases). Trimming took off 6 bases at V and 2 bases at J, with 13 bases between the two ends. The CDR3 sequence is 15 residues long. Germline assignment: CDR1 LNHNV and CDR2 YYDKDF (reference sequence). The CDR3 coding sequence is TGTGCCACCAGTGCCATGGGAGCCAACACCGGGGAGCTGTTTTTT. The encoded protein is CATSAMGANTGELFF. Looking up the rest from reference TRBV15 and TRBJ2-2 gives the full variable domain: DAMVIQNPRYQVTQFGKPVTLSCSQTLNHNVMYWYQQKSSQAPKLLFHYYDKDFNNEADTPDNFQSRRPNTSFCFLDIRSPGLGDTAMYLCATSAMGANTGELFFGEGSRLTVL.

The chain recombines TRBV5-3 with TRBJ1-2, with D hard to call. TRBV5-3 is known as an ORF, though its function is uncertain. V lost 5 bases to trimming and J lost 3 bases, with 20 bases between them. The CDR3 has 16 residues. In DNA, the CDR3 is TGTGCCAGAAGAAAAAAAAATCCCCCCCCATACTATGGCTACACCTTC. Its translation: CARRKKNPPPYYGYTF.

J is TRBJ2-1 and V is TRBV5-6; 7 bases are a match to TRBD1. CDR3 length: 14 residues. V was pared by 10 bases and J by 0 bases, with 7 bases of the junction left unmatched. The germline gives CDR1 SGHDT, CDR2 YYEEEE. The CDR3 loop reads CAGSRQGSYNEQFF. The CDR3 DNA reads as TGTGCCGGCTCGAGACAGGGCTCCTACAATGAGCAGTTCTTC.

This CDR3 reads CATGGEQETQYF. The CDR3 DNA is TGTGCCACCGGGGGGGAGCAAGAGACCCAGTACTTC. J is TRBJ2-5 and V is TRBV10-3; 8 nucleotides agree with TRBD2. Germline V lookup: CDR1 ENHRY, CDR2 SYGVKD. The V segment lost 10 bases and the J segment 2 bases; nucleotides outside the gene matches: 3. The CDR3 extends over 12 amino acids.

The chain links TRBV29-1 to TRBJ1-2; 7 nucleotides match TRBD1. The CDR3 consists of 15 residues. Germline V lookup: CDR1 SQVTM, CDR2 ANQGSEA. Trimming removed 5 bases from V and 4 bases from J; junction bases left unmatched: 13. CDR3 amino acids: CSVPTGRTYTYGYTF. The CDR3 bases are TGCAGCGTTCCGACAGGGCGCACTTACACCTATGGCTACACCTTC. The full variable domain, rest sourced from reference TRBV29-1 and TRBJ1-2, is SAVISQKPSRDICQRGTSLTIQCQVDSQVTMMFWYRQQPGQSLTLIATANQGSEATYESGFVIDKFPISRPNLTFSTLTVSNMSPEDSSIYLCSVPTGRTYTYGYTFGSGTRLTVV.